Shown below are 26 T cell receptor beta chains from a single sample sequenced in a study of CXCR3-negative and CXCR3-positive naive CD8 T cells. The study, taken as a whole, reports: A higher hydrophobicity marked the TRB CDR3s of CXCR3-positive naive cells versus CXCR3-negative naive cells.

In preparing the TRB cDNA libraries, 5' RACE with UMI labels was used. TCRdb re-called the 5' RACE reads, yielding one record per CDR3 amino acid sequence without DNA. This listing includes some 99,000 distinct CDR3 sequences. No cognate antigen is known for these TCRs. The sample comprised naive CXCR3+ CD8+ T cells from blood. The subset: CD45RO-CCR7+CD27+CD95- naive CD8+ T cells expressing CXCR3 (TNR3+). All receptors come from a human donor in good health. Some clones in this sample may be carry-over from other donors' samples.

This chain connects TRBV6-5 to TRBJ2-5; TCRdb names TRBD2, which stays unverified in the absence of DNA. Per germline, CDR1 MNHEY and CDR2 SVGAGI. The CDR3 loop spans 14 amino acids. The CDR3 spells CASYSGSNGETQYF.

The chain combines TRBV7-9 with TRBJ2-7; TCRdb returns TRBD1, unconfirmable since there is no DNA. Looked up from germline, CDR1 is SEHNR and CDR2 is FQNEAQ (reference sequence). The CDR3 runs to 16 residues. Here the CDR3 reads CASSLGFGTENYEQYF.

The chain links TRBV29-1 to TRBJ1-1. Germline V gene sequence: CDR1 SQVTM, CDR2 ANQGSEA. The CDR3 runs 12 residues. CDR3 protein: CSVQVSGTEAFF.

CDR3 residues: CASSIDLGRVSTGELFF. The gene calls are TRBV19 and TRBJ2-2; the D call of TRBD1 rests on TCRdb alone, since no DNA is present to check it. Germline assignment: CDR1 LNHDA and CDR2 SQIVND (reference sequence). This CDR3 has 17 residues. Combining the CDR3 with reference TRBV19 and TRBJ2-2 gives the whole variable domain DGGITQSPKYLFRKEGQNVTLSCEQNLNHDAMYWYRQDPGQGLRLIYYSQIVNDFQKGDIAEGYSVSREKKESFPLTVTSAQKNPTAFYLCASSIDLGRVSTGELFFGEGSRLTVL.

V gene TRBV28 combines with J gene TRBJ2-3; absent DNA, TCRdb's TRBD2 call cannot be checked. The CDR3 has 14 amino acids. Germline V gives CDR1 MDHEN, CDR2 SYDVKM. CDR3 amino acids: CASGYRGGRDTQYF.

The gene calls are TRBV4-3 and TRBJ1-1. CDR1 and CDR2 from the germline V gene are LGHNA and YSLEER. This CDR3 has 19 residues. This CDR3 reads CASSQDESVQRKMNTEAFF.

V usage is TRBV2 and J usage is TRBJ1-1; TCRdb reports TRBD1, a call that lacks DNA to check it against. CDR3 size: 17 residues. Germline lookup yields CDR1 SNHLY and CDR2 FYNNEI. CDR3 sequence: CASSRGLAGELTAEAFF. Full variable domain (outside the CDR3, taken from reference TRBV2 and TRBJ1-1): EPEVTQTPSHQVTQMGQEVILRCVPISNHLYFYWYRQILGQKVEFLVSFYNNEISEKSEIFDDQFSVERPDGSNFTLKIRSTKLEDSAMYFCASSRGLAGELTAEAFFGQGTRLTVV.

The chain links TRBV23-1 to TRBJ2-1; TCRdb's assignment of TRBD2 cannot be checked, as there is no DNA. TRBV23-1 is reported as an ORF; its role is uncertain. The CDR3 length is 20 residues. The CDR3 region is CASSQGEAPETSGRGDEQFF.

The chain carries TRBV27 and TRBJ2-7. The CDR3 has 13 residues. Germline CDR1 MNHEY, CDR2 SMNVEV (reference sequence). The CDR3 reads CASSFDVAYEQYF.

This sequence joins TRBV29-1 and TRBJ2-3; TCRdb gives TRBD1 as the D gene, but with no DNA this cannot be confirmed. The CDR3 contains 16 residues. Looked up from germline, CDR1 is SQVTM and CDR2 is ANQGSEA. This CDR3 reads CSVGRGQGNYTDTQYF.

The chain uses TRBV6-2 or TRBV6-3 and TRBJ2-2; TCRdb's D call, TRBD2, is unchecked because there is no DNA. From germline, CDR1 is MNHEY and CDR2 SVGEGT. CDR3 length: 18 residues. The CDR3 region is CASSSWPEAGAYTGELFF.

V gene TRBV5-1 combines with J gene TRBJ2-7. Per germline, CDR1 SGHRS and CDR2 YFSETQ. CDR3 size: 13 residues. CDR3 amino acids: CASSPSLPYEQYF.

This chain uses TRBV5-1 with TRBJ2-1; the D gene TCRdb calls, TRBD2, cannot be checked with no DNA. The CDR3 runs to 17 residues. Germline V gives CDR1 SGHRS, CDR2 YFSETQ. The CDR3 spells CASRPTSGGAAYNEQFF.

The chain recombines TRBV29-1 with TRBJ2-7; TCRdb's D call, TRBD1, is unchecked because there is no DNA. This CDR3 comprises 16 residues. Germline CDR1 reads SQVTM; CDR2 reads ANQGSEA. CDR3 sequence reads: CSVEAAGTADPYEQYF.

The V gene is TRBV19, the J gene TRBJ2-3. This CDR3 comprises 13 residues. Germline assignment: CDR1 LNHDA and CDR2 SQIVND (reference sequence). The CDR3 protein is CASSLIDTDTQYF.

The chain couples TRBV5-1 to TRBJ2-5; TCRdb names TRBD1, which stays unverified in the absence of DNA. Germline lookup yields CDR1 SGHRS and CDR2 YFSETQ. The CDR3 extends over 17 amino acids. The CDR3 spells CASSFFHSGTPEETQYF. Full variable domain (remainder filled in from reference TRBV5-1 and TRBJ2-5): KAGVTQTPRYLIKTRGQQVTLSCSPISGHRSVSWYQQTPGQGLQFLFEYFSETQRNKGNFPGRFSGRQFSNSRSEMNVSTLELGDSALYLCASSFFHSGTPEETQYFGPGTRLLVL.

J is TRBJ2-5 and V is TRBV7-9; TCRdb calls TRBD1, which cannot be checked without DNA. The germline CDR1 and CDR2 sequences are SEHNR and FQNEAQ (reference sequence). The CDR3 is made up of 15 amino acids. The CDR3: CASRYRQGLEETQYF.

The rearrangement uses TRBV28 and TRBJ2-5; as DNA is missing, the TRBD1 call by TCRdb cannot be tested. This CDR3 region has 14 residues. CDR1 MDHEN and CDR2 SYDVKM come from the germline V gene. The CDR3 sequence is CASRVQGLGETQYF.

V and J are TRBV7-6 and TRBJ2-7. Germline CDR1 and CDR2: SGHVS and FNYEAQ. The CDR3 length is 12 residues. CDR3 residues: CASSSLSYEQYF.

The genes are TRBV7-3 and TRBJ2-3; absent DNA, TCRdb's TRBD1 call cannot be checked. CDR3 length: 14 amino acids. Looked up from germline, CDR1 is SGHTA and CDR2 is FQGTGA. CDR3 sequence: CASSGQGSTDTQYF.

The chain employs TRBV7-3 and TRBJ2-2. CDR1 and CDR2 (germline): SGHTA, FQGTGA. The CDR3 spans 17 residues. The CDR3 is CASSLTFWVIRTGELFF.

The CDR3 loop reads CSERGRGASRSYNEQFF. The gene calls are TRBV20-1 and TRBJ2-1; as DNA is missing, the TRBD2 call by TCRdb cannot be tested. The CDR3 length is 17 residues. Per germline, CDR1 DFQATT and CDR2 SNEGSKA (reference sequence).

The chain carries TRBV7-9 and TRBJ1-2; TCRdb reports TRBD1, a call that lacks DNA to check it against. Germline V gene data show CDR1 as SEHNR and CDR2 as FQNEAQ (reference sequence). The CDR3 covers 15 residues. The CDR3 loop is CASFPPGGTGVGYTF.

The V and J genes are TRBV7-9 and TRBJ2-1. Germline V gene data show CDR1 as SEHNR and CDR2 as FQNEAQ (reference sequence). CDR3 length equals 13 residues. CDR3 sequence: CASSLLMHNEQFF.

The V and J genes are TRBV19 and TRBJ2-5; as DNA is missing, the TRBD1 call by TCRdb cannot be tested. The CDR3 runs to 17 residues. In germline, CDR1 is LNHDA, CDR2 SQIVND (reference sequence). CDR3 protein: CASSIFPRRGYQETQYF.

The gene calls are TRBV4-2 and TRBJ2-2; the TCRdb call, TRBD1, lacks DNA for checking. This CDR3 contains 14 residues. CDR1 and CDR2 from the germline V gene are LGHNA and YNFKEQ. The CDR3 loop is CASGTGGDTGELFF.